This T cell receptor beta chain was sequenced in a study of graft-versus-host responses after intestinal transplantation. On the study more broadly: Tacrolimus plus steroids were given to all recipients for two to three years, preceded by anti-thymocyte globulin induction.

Libraries were prepared by immunoSEQ multiplex PCR; TCRdb keeps only in-frame clonotypes and omits some of them. The repertoire has tens of thousands of clones, 90% to 95% of them found once; the top ten carry roughly 0.49%. Comment on this clone: The target antigen is unknown.

Study observations and caveats: There was an association between peak levels of circulating GvH clones and early post-transplant HvG declines. GvH clones surfaced in recipient marrow, some emerging earlier in ileum or blood.

Germline-derived CDR1 and CDR2 are SGHAT and FQDESV (reference sequence). V dropped 1 base and J dropped 16 bases, with 14 bases sitting between them. There are 12 residues in the CDR3. The origin of this receptor is a human donor who received an intestinal transplant. Source: unstimulated CD8+ T cells sorted from spleen or lymph node cells, taken before intestinal transplant. V usage is TRBV11-1 and J usage is TRBJ2-1, with a tentative D call TRBD2 (6 bases). The CDR3 here is CASSLGDLGTFF. The CDR3 DNA follows: TGTGCCAGCAGCTTAGGGGACTTGGGGACCTTCTTC.